These 13 T cell receptor beta chains originate from one sample sequenced in a study of cytomegalovirus exposure and HLA in healthy donors. Primers included in the PCR were 60 Vbeta and 13 Jbeta primers. TCRdb keeps only in-frame clones here, not all; method: immunoSEQ multiplex PCR. The sample holds more than 35,000 clones, around half seen once. Sequencing input: PBMCs. These receptors were collected from a woman between 35 and 50 years old in good health and CMV-seropositive.

This clone is a singleton in its sample. The rearrangement uses TRBV25-1 and TRBJ1-1, with a tentative D call TRBD1 (5 bases). V was clipped by 3 bases and J by 4 bases, with 9 bases between them. CDR1 and CDR2 (germline): MGHDK, SYGVNS. The CDR3 length is 13 residues. The CDR3 sequence: CASSERGGTEAFF. The CDR3 region has the DNA TGTGCCAGCAGTGAGCGGGGGGGCACTGAAGCTTTCTTT.

Written as DNA, the CDR3 is TGTGCCAGCAGCATCGGGACAGGTGGTTCACCCCTCCACTTT. Amino acids: CASSIGTGGSPLHF. The rearrangement links TRBV7-9 to TRBJ1-6, with 8 bases matching TRBD1. Germline CDR1 reads SEHNR; CDR2 reads FQNEAQ (reference sequence). The CDR3 has 14 residues. Losses at the gene ends were 5 bases for V and 9 bases for J; bases not matched to a gene: 6. The whole variable domain, remainder taken from reference TRBV7-9 and TRBJ1-6, is DTGVSQNPRHKITKRGQNVTFRCDPISEHNRLYWYRQTLGQGPEFLTYFQNEAQLEKSRLLSDRFSAERPKGSFSTLEIQRTEQGDSAMYLCASSIGTGGSPLHFGNGTRLTVT.

V and J are TRBV6-5 and TRBJ2-7; 7 bases are a match to TRBD1. This CDR3 is built from 15 residues. Germline loops: CDR1 MNHEY, CDR2 SVGAGI. Trimming cost V 0 bases and J 3 bases; bases outside gene matches: 5. The CDR3 here is CASSYSGTDYYEQYF. In DNA form, the CDR3 reads TGTGCCAGCAGTTACTCCGGGACAGACTACTACGAGCAGTACTTC.

This clone has a handful of counts. CDR3 loop: CASGLGGYGYTF. CDR3 nucleotide sequence: TGTGCCAGCGGTCTTGGAGGCTATGGCTACACCTTC. The chain joins TRBV28 to TRBJ1-2; D not resolved. The CDR3 extends over 12 amino acids. Between the trimmed V and J ends, which lost 8 bases and 4 bases, there was a span of 11 bases. Per germline, CDR1 MDHEN and CDR2 SYDVKM.

The V gene is TRBV5-1, the J gene TRBJ1-2; D is perhaps TRBD1 (5 bases). Germline V gene data show CDR1 as SGHRS and CDR2 as YFSETQ. The CDR3 has 14 amino acids. V was trimmed by 0 bases and J by 6 bases, leaving 12 bases between them. CDR3 coding DNA: TGCGCCAGCAGCTTGGGACTAGGGACCGATGGCTACACCTTC. Translated, it gives CASSLGLGTDGYTF. The full variable domain, with the rest looked up from reference TRBV5-1 and TRBJ1-2, is KAGVTQTPRYLIKTRGQQVTLSCSPISGHRSVSWYQQTPGQGLQFLFEYFSETQRNKGNFPGRFSGRQFSNSRSEMNVSTLELGDSALYLCASSLGLGTDGYTFGSGTRLTVV.

V usage is TRBV2 and J usage is TRBJ1-2; 9 bases match TRBD1. This CDR3 has 13 residues. With 6 bases clipped from V and 8 bases from J, the junction kept 7 bases outside the gene matches. Germline V gene data show CDR1 as SNHLY and CDR2 as FYNNEI. The CDR3 coding sequence is TGTGCCAGCAGGGCGGGACAGGGACGGGGCTACACCTTC. Protein sequence: CASRAGQGRGYTF.

This chain joins TRBV7-2 and TRBJ1-2, with D possibly being TRBD1 (5 bases). The CDR3 is 14 residues long. Trimming removed 5 bases at V and 4 bases at J, with 14 bases between. The germline V gene encodes CDR1 SGHTA and CDR2 FQGNSA. The CDR3 nucleotides read TGTGCCAGCAGCCCCACGCGACAGACCTATGGCTACACCTTC. Translation: CASSPTRQTYGYTF.

This clone came up a few times. The chain is built from TRBV7-9 and TRBJ1-2; 7 nucleotides align to TRBD1. Germline loops: CDR1 SEHNR, CDR2 FQNEAQ (reference sequence). The CDR3 consists of 15 residues. The junction had 9 bases not matched to a gene; V was cut back by 0 bases and J by 8 bases. The CDR3 nucleotides read TGTGCCAGCAGCTTAGCGGGGACAGAGTCGGTGGGCTACACCTTC. Translated: CASSLAGTESVGYTF. Full variable domain (outside the CDR3, taken from reference TRBV7-9 and TRBJ1-2): DTGVSQNPRHKITKRGQNVTFRCDPISEHNRLYWYRQTLGQGPEFLTYFQNEAQLEKSRLLSDRFSAERPKGSFSTLEIQRTEQGDSAMYLCASSLAGTESVGYTFGSGTRLTVV.

The genes are TRBV21-1 and TRBJ1-1; the table's D gene call, TRBD1, was not cross checked with the DNA. TRBV21-1 is a pseudogene. The CDR3 spans 15 residues. The DNA for the CDR3 is TGTGCCAGCAGCGGAGAGGGACAGGGGTTTCTTCGCGCTTTCTTT. Translation gives CASSGEGQGFLRAFF.

The chain joins TRBV6-1 to TRBJ2-7; D gene uncertain. The CDR3 extends over 13 amino acids. Germline loops: CDR1 MNHNS, CDR2 SASEGT. V dropped 5 bases and J dropped 4 bases, with 12 bases sitting between them. CDR3 DNA: TGTGCCAGCAGTCTGAGTCAAACTTACGAGCAGTACTTC. It encodes CASSLSQTYEQYF.

The genes are TRBV2 and TRBJ1-5; no reliable D call. Germline-derived CDR1 and CDR2 are SNHLY and FYNNEI. The CDR3 is 15 amino acids. Trimming took off 3 bases at V and 0 bases at J, with 9 bases between the two ends. The CDR3 nucleotides are TGTGCCAGCAGTGATTGGGCAGCTAGCAATCAGCCCCAGCATTTT. Amino acid sequence: CASSDWAASNQPQHF.

V and J are TRBV5-1 and TRBJ2-2, with 8 bases aligning to TRBD1. Germline V gives CDR1 SGHRS, CDR2 YFSETQ. The V segment lost 6 bases and the J segment 7 bases; nucleotides outside the gene matches: 5. The CDR3 runs to 13 residues. The CDR3 sequence: CASTGGAGGELFF. The DNA of the CDR3 is TGCGCCAGCACAGGGGGCGCAGGCGGGGAGCTGTTTTTT.

The chain joins TRBV28 to TRBJ2-2, with 9 bases that match TRBD1. Germline V gene data show CDR1 as MDHEN and CDR2 as SYDVKM. The V and J ends lost 5 bases and 1 base, in that order; junction bases with no gene match: 2. CDR3 length equals 15 residues. CDR3 sequence (DNA): TGTGCCAGCAGTACGGGACAGGGGAACACCGGGGAGCTGTTTTTT. This gives the protein CASSTGQGNTGELFF.